This TCR beta chain was obtained from a study of T cells in narcolepsy. Study outcomes and limitations: Autoreactive clone sequences were missing from some blood memory CD4+ repertoires. HCRT-specific and TRIB2-specific autoreactive clonotypes appeared among same-patient CSF and blood CD4+ clonotypes.

Generated by immunoSEQ multiplex PCR, the TCRdb table keeps only in-frame clones and is missing some. Among fewer than 30,000 clones listed, roughly four fifths were seen once. Remarks on this clone: Its antigen is currently unknown.

Specimen: CD45RA- memory CD4+ T cells from PBMCs. The receptor was isolated from a human donor with narcolepsy.

The DNA for the CDR3 is TGCAGCGTCAACCGACAGGGGCGTGAAAAACTGTTTTTT. Residues: CSVNRQGREKLFF. The genes are TRBV29-1 and TRBJ1-4; TRBD1 agrees at 8 bases. V was clipped by 6 bases and J by 7 bases; unmatched bases: 7. The CDR3 loop spans 13 amino acids. Germline-derived CDR1 and CDR2 are SQVTM and ANQGSEA.